This T cell receptor (beta chain) was recovered during a study of blood T cell repertoires in COVID-19. Across the whole study: Sources were T cells, B-cell-depleted T cells, or PBMCs; the material itself was cDNA or gDNA.

Original data processing: From reference gene primer amplification, estimates of nucleated cell counts were derived. Assay used: immunoSEQ multiplex PCR; TCRdb lists only in-frame clones, some missing. V and J calls and clone size are given by that table; D and trimming were obtained from the DNA. The sample comprises almost 350,000 clones, approximately 90% of which are singletons, and 3% to 4% rests with the top ten. Germline loops: CDR1 SEHNR, CDR2 FQNEAQ (reference sequence). The CDR3 is 14 residues long. V was pared by 5 bases and J by 4 bases, with 7 bases of the junction left unmatched. The source of this sequence is a woman between 55 and 75 years old with COVID-19, enrolled during active disease. Sample: peripheral blood. The V call is TRBV7-9, the J call TRBJ1-1; TRBD1 agrees at 7 bases. DNA for the CDR3: TGTGCCAGCAGCACGACAGGGATAATCACTGAAGCTTTCTTT. This gives the protein CASSTTGIITEAFF. Based on the CDR3 plus reference TRBV7-9 and TRBJ1-1, the full variable domain is DTGVSQNPRHKITKRGQNVTFRCDPISEHNRLYWYRQTLGQGPEFLTYFQNEAQLEKSRLLSDRFSAERPKGSFSTLEIQRTEQGDSAMYLCASSTTGIITEAFFGQGTRLTVV.